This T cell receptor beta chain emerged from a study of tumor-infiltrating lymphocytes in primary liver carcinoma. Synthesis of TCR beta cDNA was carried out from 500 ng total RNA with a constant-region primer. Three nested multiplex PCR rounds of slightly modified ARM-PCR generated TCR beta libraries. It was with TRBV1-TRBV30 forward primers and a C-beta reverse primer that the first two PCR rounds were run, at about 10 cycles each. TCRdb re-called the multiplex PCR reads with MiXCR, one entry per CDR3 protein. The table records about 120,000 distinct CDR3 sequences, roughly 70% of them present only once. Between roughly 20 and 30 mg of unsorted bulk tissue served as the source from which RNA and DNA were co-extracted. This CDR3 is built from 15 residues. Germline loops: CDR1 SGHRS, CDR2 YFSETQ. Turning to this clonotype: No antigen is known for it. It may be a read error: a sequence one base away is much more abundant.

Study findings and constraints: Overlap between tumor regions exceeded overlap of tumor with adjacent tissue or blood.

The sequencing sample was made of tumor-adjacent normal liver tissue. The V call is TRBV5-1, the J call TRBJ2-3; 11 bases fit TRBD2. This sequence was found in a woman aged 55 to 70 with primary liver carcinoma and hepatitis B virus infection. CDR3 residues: CTSSTGLADTDTQYF. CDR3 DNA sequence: TGCACCAGCAGCACGGGACTAGCGGACACAGATACGCAGTATTTT. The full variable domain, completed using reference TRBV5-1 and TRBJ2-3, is KAGVTQTPRYLIKTRGQQVTLSCSPISGHRSVSWYQQTPGQGLQFLFEYFSETQRNKGNFPGRFSGRQFSNSRSEMNVSTLELGDSALYLCTSSTGLADTDTQYFGPGTRLTVL.